This TCR beta chain was profiled in a study of blood T cell repertoires in COVID-19. Study details: The United States, Italy and Spain provided the acute and convalescent COVID-19 samples.

V was trimmed by 4 bases and J by 2 bases, leaving 15 bases between them. The CDR3 consists of 15 residues. Germline CDR1 and CDR2: MNHEY and SVGAGI. As originally analysed: Counts of nucleated cells, estimated from reference gene primer amplification, were obtained. The data were produced by immunoSEQ multiplex PCR, yet TCRdb's version contains in-frame clones alone and is incomplete. That table is the source of V, J and clone size, and D and trimming were worked out from the DNA. This table has roughly 150,000 clones, around four fifths appearing once. Participant-reported clinical history was the basis for cohort assignment. Symptom resolution, clearance, or two negative PCRs marked the recovered donors of Cohort 3.

Sequencing was done on a sample of PBMCs or T cells enriched from blood (not recorded which). The chain recombines TRBV6-5 with TRBJ2-7, with D possibly being TRBD1 (6 bases). The receptor comes from a woman between 40 and 55 years old who had recovered from COVID-19. CDR3 amino acids: CASSLGGSGAYEQYF. CDR3 in DNA: TGTGCCAGCAGTTTAGGGGGATCCGGGGCCTACGAGCAGTACTTC.